A selection of T cell receptor beta chains follows, all from one sample in a study of T-cell reconstitution after alpha-beta-depleted transplantation in children. One entry per CDR3 protein, called by TCRdb with MiXCR from the PCR reads. The table lists some 350,000 distinct CDR3 sequences, roughly 15% of them singletons. Sequenced material: PBMCs, mostly from graft donor cells, taken 360 days after TCRalphabeta/CD19-depleted stem cell transplant. The receptors derive from a male patient aged 2 to 9 who had a stem cell transplant for acute lymphoblastic leukemia, so the T cells may come from the graft donor. CDR3s include the opening cysteine and the closing phenylalanine or tryptophan. The D gene is left open where the match is weak. Rows may omit the clone size; those that give it use once, few, many or a size class.

cdr3_nt: TGCAGCGTTGCCCTTGTTTTGGTGGGAGAGACCCAGTACTTC
cdr3_aa: CSVALVLVGETQYF
clone_size: few
v_call: TRBV29-1
j_call: TRBJ2-5
cdr3_length: 14
d_call: NA

cdr3_nt: TGTGCCAGCAGCCAGCTGCCCTCAGCGGATACGCAGTATTTT
cdr3_aa: CASSQLPSADTQYF
clone_size: few
v_call: TRBV13
j_call: TRBJ2-3
cdr3_length: 14
d_call: NA

cdr3_nt: TGCAGCGTTGAGGAGCTAGGGGGAGGGCATAACAATGAGCAGTTCTTC
cdr3_aa: CSVEELGGGHNNEQFF
clone_size: NA
v_call: TRBV29-1
j_call: TRBJ2-1
cdr3_length: 16
d_call: NA

cdr3_nt: TGTGCCAGCAGTGAGTACTCGACCCAATACGAGCAGTACTTC
cdr3_aa: CASSEYSTQYEQYF
clone_size: few
v_call: TRBV25-1
j_call: TRBJ2-7
cdr3_length: 14
d_call: NA

cdr3_nt: TGTGCCAGCAGCCAAGGGACTAGCGGAATTATTCAGTACTTC
cdr3_aa: CASSQGTSGIIQYF
clone_size: NA
v_call: TRBV2
j_call: TRBJ2-4
cdr3_length: 14
d_call: TRBD2

cdr3_nt: TGTGCCAGCAGCATGGGACGGTTTCGCACTGAAGCTTTCTTT
cdr3_aa: CASSMGRFRTEAFF
clone_size: NA
v_call: TRBV12-3/TRBV12-4
j_call: TRBJ1-1
cdr3_length: 14
d_call: NA

cdr3_nt: TGTGCCAGCAGCGCCACCGGGAGCCGAGCCCCACACGAAGCTTTCTTT
cdr3_aa: CASSATGSRAPHEAFF
clone_size: NA
v_call: TRBV7-9
j_call: TRBJ1-1
cdr3_length: 16
d_call: NA

cdr3_nt: TGCGCCAGCAGCTTGCTGGGACGGGGGACAGATACGCAGTATTTT
cdr3_aa: CASSLLGRGTDTQYF
clone_size: few
v_call: TRBV5-1
j_call: TRBJ2-3
cdr3_length: 15
d_call: NA

cdr3_nt: TGCAGCGTCTTGCGGGAAGGGCCCTACGAGCAGTACTTC
cdr3_aa: CSVLREGPYEQYF
clone_size: NA
v_call: TRBV29-1
j_call: TRBJ2-7
cdr3_length: 13
d_call: NA

cdr3_nt: TGTGCCAGCAGTTACTCGAAGTTGGCCTCCTACGAGCAGTACTTC
cdr3_aa: CASSYSKLASYEQYF
clone_size: few
v_call: TRBV6-2/TRBV6-3
j_call: TRBJ2-7
cdr3_length: 15
d_call: NA

cdr3_nt: TGTGCCAGCAGTGAATGGGGGACAGGGAGTACCGAAAAACTGTTTTTT
cdr3_aa: CASSEWGTGSTEKLFF
clone_size: few
v_call: TRBV25-1
j_call: TRBJ1-4
cdr3_length: 16
d_call: TRBD1

cdr3_nt: TGTGCTAGTGGTTTGGTAATAGGGCAGCCCGGACTAGCGGGAAAGACCACCGGGGAGCTGTTTTTT
cdr3_aa: CASGLVIGQPGLAGKTTGELFF
clone_size: few
v_call: TRBV12-5
j_call: TRBJ2-2
cdr3_length: 22
d_call: TRBD2

cdr3_nt: TGCGCCAGCAGCTTGGGACGGATTCTACCTGCTGAAGCTTTCTTT
cdr3_aa: CASSLGRILPAEAFF
clone_size: NA
v_call: TRBV5-1
j_call: TRBJ1-1
cdr3_length: 15
d_call: NA

cdr3_nt: TGCGCCAGCAGCCAAGATATCGGCACAGATACGCAGTATTTT
cdr3_aa: CASSQDIGTDTQYF
clone_size: NA
v_call: TRBV4-1
j_call: TRBJ2-3
cdr3_length: 14
d_call: NA

cdr3_nt: TGCAGTGCTAGAGGACTCGGCAGGTCAACCTACGAGCAGTACTTC
cdr3_aa: CSARGLGRSTYEQYF
clone_size: many
v_call: TRBV20-1
j_call: TRBJ2-7
cdr3_length: 15
d_call: NA

cdr3_nt: TGTGCCAGCTCACCACCCCTCAAGTGGGGACCAAGGGAAAACCAAGAGACCCAGTACTTC
cdr3_aa: CASSPPLKWGPRENQETQYF
clone_size: NA
v_call: TRBV18
j_call: TRBJ2-5
cdr3_length: 20
d_call: NA

cdr3_nt: TGCGCCAGCAGCTTCGGACCTAGCAGTCGGACCCAGTACTTC
cdr3_aa: CASSFGPSSRTQYF
clone_size: few
v_call: TRBV5-1
j_call: TRBJ2-5
cdr3_length: 14
d_call: NA

cdr3_nt: TGCGCCAGCAGCTTGTGGGTAGGTGATGAGCAGTTCTTC
cdr3_aa: CASSLWVGDEQFF
clone_size: few
v_call: TRBV5-1
j_call: TRBJ2-1
cdr3_length: 13
d_call: NA

cdr3_nt: TGTGCCAGCAGCTTAGAGACTAGCGGGCTATGGTATTTT
cdr3_aa: CASSLETSGLWYF
clone_size: few
v_call: TRBV7-2
j_call: TRBJ2-3
cdr3_length: 13
d_call: TRBD2

cdr3_nt: TGTGCCAGCAGCCCTGAGCGCGACGAGCAGTACTTC
cdr3_aa: CASSPERDEQYF
clone_size: few
v_call: TRBV7-9
j_call: TRBJ2-7
cdr3_length: 12
d_call: NA

cdr3_nt: TGTGCCAGCAGAAAGGGACAGGGAACCTACGAGCAGTACTTC
cdr3_aa: CASRKGQGTYEQYF
clone_size: many
v_call: TRBV6-2/TRBV6-3
j_call: TRBJ2-7
cdr3_length: 14
d_call: TRBD1

cdr3_nt: TGTGCCAGTAGTAAACGGCTACGACTAGCGGGAGTTGTCAGTGAGCAGTTCTTC
cdr3_aa: CASSKRLRLAGVVSEQFF
clone_size: few
v_call: TRBV19
j_call: TRBJ2-1
cdr3_length: 18
d_call: TRBD2

cdr3_nt: TGCAGTGCTAGAGTGGGGGGGTCCTCTGGGGCCAACGTCCTGACTTTC
cdr3_aa: CSARVGGSSGANVLTF
clone_size: few
v_call: TRBV20-1
j_call: TRBJ2-6
cdr3_length: 16
d_call: TRBD2

cdr3_nt: TGTGCCAGCAGTTTGTTTCCAGCAATTTCAAGCCAAGAGACCCAGTACTTC
cdr3_aa: CASSLFPAISSQETQYF
clone_size: many
v_call: TRBV12-3/TRBV12-4
j_call: TRBJ2-5
cdr3_length: 17
d_call: NA

cdr3_nt: TGTGCCAGCAGTCTAGAGAGGCGGTCGCCCCAGCATTTT
cdr3_aa: CASSLERRSPQHF
clone_size: many
v_call: TRBV12-3/TRBV12-4
j_call: TRBJ1-5
cdr3_length: 13
d_call: NA

cdr3_nt: TGTGCCAGCAGCTTAAGCGGGCTTTTTGGAGAGACCCAGTACTTC
cdr3_aa: CASSLSGLFGETQYF
clone_size: many
v_call: TRBV7-2
j_call: TRBJ2-5
cdr3_length: 15
d_call: NA

cdr3_nt: TGTGCCAGCAGTACCGGCGATCAGCCCCAGCATTTT
cdr3_aa: CASSTGDQPQHF
clone_size: few
v_call: TRBV6-5
j_call: TRBJ1-5
cdr3_length: 12
d_call: NA

cdr3_nt: TGTGCCAGCAGCTTAGGTCCCGCGACTAGCGGGAATTCCTACGAGCAGTACTTC
cdr3_aa: CASSLGPATSGNSYEQYF
clone_size: NA
v_call: TRBV13
j_call: TRBJ2-7
cdr3_length: 18
d_call: TRBD2

cdr3_nt: TGTGCCAGCAGTTACTCAATCATTTGGGATACCGAGCAGTACTTC
cdr3_aa: CASSYSIIWDTEQYF
clone_size: many
v_call: TRBV6-5
j_call: TRBJ2-7
cdr3_length: 15
d_call: NA

cdr3_nt: TGCAGTGCTAGAGAAGGGGCAGAGTACGAGCAGTACTTC
cdr3_aa: CSAREGAEYEQYF
clone_size: few
v_call: TRBV20-1
j_call: TRBJ2-7
cdr3_length: 13
d_call: NA

cdr3_nt: TGTGCCAGCAGCTTAAGGGCCAGGGGAGCACCCCTCCACTTT
cdr3_aa: CASSLRARGAPLHF
clone_size: few
v_call: TRBV7-3
j_call: TRBJ1-6
cdr3_length: 14
d_call: NA

cdr3_nt: TGCAGCGTTGAAGAGAGGGGACAGGCTGATCCCTACGAGCAGTACTTC
cdr3_aa: CSVEERGQADPYEQYF
clone_size: NA
v_call: TRBV29-1
j_call: TRBJ2-7
cdr3_length: 16
d_call: TRBD1

cdr3_nt: TGTGCCAGCAGGTCTCAGGTAGCGGGAGAGAACTACGAGCAGTACTTC
cdr3_aa: CASRSQVAGENYEQYF
clone_size: NA
v_call: TRBV28
j_call: TRBJ2-7
cdr3_length: 16
d_call: TRBD2

cdr3_nt: TGCGCCAGCAGACCCGTAGCTGGACTAACTACGACATACATTAACAATGAGCAGTTCTTC
cdr3_aa: CASRPVAGLTTTYINNEQFF
clone_size: NA
v_call: TRBV4-1
j_call: TRBJ2-1
cdr3_length: 20
d_call: NA

cdr3_nt: TGTGCTAGCAGCGGCAGGGGCACCGGGGAGCTGTTTTTT
cdr3_aa: CASSGRGTGELFF
clone_size: NA
v_call: TRBV7-7
j_call: TRBJ2-2
cdr3_length: 13
d_call: NA

cdr3_nt: TGTGCCAGCAGTTTGACAGGCCATATGAACACTGAAGCTTTCTTT
cdr3_aa: CASSLTGHMNTEAFF
clone_size: NA
v_call: TRBV12-3/TRBV12-4
j_call: TRBJ1-1
cdr3_length: 15
d_call: NA

cdr3_nt: TGTGCCAGCAGTTCAGTAGATACGCAGTATTTT
cdr3_aa: CASSSVDTQYF
clone_size: many
v_call: TRBV2
j_call: TRBJ2-3
cdr3_length: 11
d_call: NA

cdr3_nt: TGTGCCAGCAGCTTCAGGGGCGAGGTGTCGAACACTGAAGCTTTCTTT
cdr3_aa: CASSFRGEVSNTEAFF
clone_size: once
v_call: TRBV7-9
j_call: TRBJ1-1
cdr3_length: 16
d_call: NA

cdr3_nt: TGTGCCAGCGAAAGTACTAGCGGGAGAAATCCCCAGTACTTC
cdr3_aa: CASESTSGRNPQYF
clone_size: once
v_call: TRBV6-2/TRBV6-3
j_call: TRBJ2-5
cdr3_length: 14
d_call: TRBD2

cdr3_nt: TGCAGTCTAAACAGTCGGAACTACGAGCAGTACTTC
cdr3_aa: CSLNSRNYEQYF
clone_size: NA
v_call: TRBV20-1
j_call: TRBJ2-7
cdr3_length: 12
d_call: NA

cdr3_nt: TGCGCCAGCAGCCCCTGGCTAGCGGGACAGGCAGACATTCAGTACTTC
cdr3_aa: CASSPWLAGQADIQYF
clone_size: NA
v_call: TRBV5-1
j_call: TRBJ2-4
cdr3_length: 16
d_call: NA

cdr3_nt: TGTGCCAGCAGTTTACGCGAGGGACTCGCTAGCACAGATACGCAGTATTTT
cdr3_aa: CASSLREGLASTDTQYF
clone_size: many
v_call: TRBV12-3/TRBV12-4
j_call: TRBJ2-3
cdr3_length: 17
d_call: NA

cdr3_nt: TGTGCCAGCAGCTTAGATCTAGAAAGCTCCTACAATGAGCAGTTCTTC
cdr3_aa: CASSLDLESSYNEQFF
clone_size: NA
v_call: TRBV13
j_call: TRBJ2-1
cdr3_length: 16
d_call: NA

cdr3_nt: TGTGCCAGCAGCCAGTGGGGTAACTATGGCTACACCTTC
cdr3_aa: CASSQWGNYGYTF
clone_size: few
v_call: TRBV12-3/TRBV12-4
j_call: TRBJ1-2
cdr3_length: 13
d_call: NA

cdr3_nt: TGTGCCACCAGCAGAGGAGCGGGAGGACCTTTTCTTGAGCAGTTCTTC
cdr3_aa: CATSRGAGGPFLEQFF
clone_size: few
v_call: TRBV15
j_call: TRBJ2-1
cdr3_length: 16
d_call: TRBD2

cdr3_nt: TGTGCCAGCAGTAATGCCCGGTCGGGTGAGCAGTTCTTC
cdr3_aa: CASSNARSGEQFF
clone_size: NA
v_call: TRBV2
j_call: TRBJ2-1
cdr3_length: 13
d_call: NA

cdr3_nt: TGCAGTGCTCTCTACGGGACTAGCGGGTACAATGAGCAGTTCTTC
cdr3_aa: CSALYGTSGYNEQFF
clone_size: many
v_call: TRBV20-1
j_call: TRBJ2-1
cdr3_length: 15
d_call: TRBD2

cdr3_nt: TGTGCCATCAGTCCAGGGGCCAACGTCCTGACTTTC
cdr3_aa: CAISPGANVLTF
clone_size: NA
v_call: TRBV10-3
j_call: TRBJ2-6
cdr3_length: 12
d_call: NA

cdr3_nt: TGTGCCAGCAGTTTAAGCGGAATGGAGCAGTTCTTC
cdr3_aa: CASSLSGMEQFF
clone_size: many
v_call: TRBV12-3/TRBV12-4
j_call: TRBJ2-1
cdr3_length: 12
d_call: NA

cdr3_nt: TGTGCCAGCAGCTTAGCGGGAGGGGGCACAGATACGCAGTATTTT
cdr3_aa: CASSLAGGGTDTQYF
clone_size: many
v_call: TRBV5-1
j_call: TRBJ2-3
cdr3_length: 15
d_call: TRBD2

cdr3_nt: TGCGCCAGCAGCCATTTGGGGGTTGGTCTCAATGAGCAGTTCTTC
cdr3_aa: CASSHLGVGLNEQFF
clone_size: NA
v_call: TRBV4-1
j_call: TRBJ2-1
cdr3_length: 15
d_call: NA

cdr3_nt: TGTGCCAGCAGTTTACTTGTGGGGTCTACCTACGAGCAGTACTTC
cdr3_aa: CASSLLVGSTYEQYF
clone_size: few
v_call: TRBV28
j_call: TRBJ2-7
cdr3_length: 15
d_call: NA

cdr3_nt: TGCAGCGTTACCTATTCCGGGACAGGACCCTACGAGCAGTACTTC
cdr3_aa: CSVTYSGTGPYEQYF
clone_size: few
v_call: TRBV29-1
j_call: TRBJ2-7
cdr3_length: 15
d_call: TRBD1

cdr3_nt: TGTGCCACCAGCCAGGGGCGTACAGATACGCAGTATTTT
cdr3_aa: CATSQGRTDTQYF
clone_size: NA
v_call: TRBV15
j_call: TRBJ2-3
cdr3_length: 13
d_call: NA

cdr3_nt: TGCGCCAGCAGCCAACGGTTTAGCAATCAGCCCCAGCATTTT
cdr3_aa: CASSQRFSNQPQHF
clone_size: few
v_call: TRBV4-1
j_call: TRBJ1-5
cdr3_length: 14
d_call: NA

cdr3_nt: TGCAGCGTTGGTGCTACCTACACCGGGGAGCTGTTTTTT
cdr3_aa: CSVGATYTGELFF
clone_size: NA
v_call: TRBV29-1
j_call: TRBJ2-2
cdr3_length: 13
d_call: NA

cdr3_nt: TGTGCCATCAGTAAGACAGGGGGAGGATACGAGCAGTACTTC
cdr3_aa: CAISKTGGGYEQYF
clone_size: few
v_call: TRBV10-3
j_call: TRBJ2-7
cdr3_length: 14
d_call: TRBD1

cdr3_nt: TGTGCCAGCAGTAGACAGATCTCCTACGAGCAGTACTTC
cdr3_aa: CASSRQISYEQYF
clone_size: few
v_call: TRBV2
j_call: TRBJ2-7
cdr3_length: 13
d_call: NA

cdr3_nt: TGCAGTGCGAGTAACCCGGGATGGAGGCCTCCCGAGCAGTACTTC
cdr3_aa: CSASNPGWRPPEQYF
clone_size: few
v_call: TRBV20-1
j_call: TRBJ2-7
cdr3_length: 15
d_call: NA

cdr3_nt: TGTGCCAGCAGCGTCGACCCTAACCCGAACACCGGGGAGCTGTTTTTT
cdr3_aa: CASSVDPNPNTGELFF
clone_size: many
v_call: TRBV9
j_call: TRBJ2-2
cdr3_length: 16
d_call: NA